A selection of T cell receptor beta chains follows, all from one sample in a study of cytomegalovirus exposure and HLA in healthy donors. Clones were sequenced by immunoSEQ multiplex PCR, and TCRdb holds only the in-frame ones, with some missing. Of some 120,000 clones listed, roughly 80% were seen once; the top ten hold 3.4%. Sequencing input: PBMCs. The receptor set was obtained from a man aged 30-40 years in good health and CMV-seronegative. Both conserved end residues are part of each CDR3. The D gene is left open where the match is weak. The listing skips clone size in some rows; elsewhere it reads once, few, many or a size class.

j_call	d_call	clone_size	v_call	cdr3_aa	cdr3_nt
TRBJ2-3	TRBD2	many	TRBV9	CASGAGENTDTQYF	TGTGCCTCGGGAGCGGGGGAAAACACAGATACGCAGTATTTT
TRBJ2-5	.	few	TRBV29-1	CSVGDSGRETQYF	TGCAGCGTTGGGGATAGCGGAAGGGAGACCCAGTACTTC
TRBJ2-6	TRBD2	.	TRBV30	CAWSIRPAGGTGANVLTF	TGTGCCTGGAGTATACGCCCAGCGGGAGGGACTGGGGCCAACGTCCTGACTTTC
TRBJ2-2	.	.	TRBV14	CASSRYEGAGTGELFF	TGTGCCAGCAGCCGGTACGAGGGAGCGGGCACCGGGGAGCTGTTTTTT
TRBJ1-5	.	.	TRBV15	CATSRVQGASNQPQHF	TGTGCCACCAGCAGAGTTCAAGGGGCCTCCAATCAGCCCCAGCATTTT
TRBJ2-2	TRBD2	.	TRBV5-1	CASSQGLAGAYTGELFF	TGCGCCAGCAGCCAGGGACTAGCGGGGGCCTACACCGGGGAGCTGTTTTTT
TRBJ1-4	TRBD1	.	TRBV28	CASTLGTGSPEKLFF	TGTGCCAGCACGCTCGGGACAGGCTCCCCCGAAAAACTGTTTTTT
TRBJ1-1	.	few	TRBV4-2	CASSHPWRDPGINMNTEAFF	TGTGCCAGCAGCCACCCCTGGAGGGATCCAGGGATAAACATGAACACTGAAGCTTTCTTT
TRBJ2-5	TRBD1	.	TRBV9	CASSVAPDRGGETQYF	TGTGCCAGCAGCGTAGCCCCGGACAGGGGGGGAGAGACCCAGTACTTC
TRBJ1-2	TRBD1	.	TRBV5-1	CASSLTGTGAGYGYTF	TGCGCCAGCAGCTTAACCGGGACAGGAGCAGGGTATGGCTACACCTTC
TRBJ2-7	TRBD1	few	TRBV6-6	CASSRTGDYEQYF	TGTGCCAGCAGCCGGACAGGGGACTACGAGCAGTACTTC
TRBJ2-3	.	.	TRBV29-1	CSVEQNTDTQYF	TGCAGCGTTGAACAGAACACAGATACGCAGTATTTT
TRBJ1-2	.	few	TRBV6-1	CASSGQRVVVDGYTF	TGTGCCAGCAGTGGGCAGAGGGTAGTCGTAGATGGCTACACCTTC
TRBJ1-1	.	.	TRBV28	CASRLQGTNTEAFF	TGTGCCAGCAGACTACAGGGCACGAACACTGAAGCTTTCTTT
TRBJ2-2	.	.	TRBV19	CASSIVATGELFF	TGTGCCAGTAGTATAGTGGCCACCGGGGAGCTGTTTTTT
TRBJ2-7	TRBD1	.	TRBV4-3	CASSQDRTVGFEQYF	TGCGCCAGCAGCCAGGACAGGACAGTTGGATTCGAGCAGTACTTC
TRBJ2-7	TRBD2	.	TRBV13	CASSFRTSGRGYEQYF	TGTGCCAGCAGCTTTCGGACTAGCGGGAGGGGTTACGAGCAGTACTTC
TRBJ1-4	.	.	TRBV19	CASSIDGGGNEKLFF	TGTGCCAGTAGTATAGACGGCGGGGGCAACGAAAAACTGTTTTTT
TRBJ1-2	TRBD1	.	TRBV5-1	CASSFGQANYGYTF	TGCGCCAGCAGCTTCGGACAGGCTAACTATGGCTACACCTTC
TRBJ1-2	TRBD1	.	TRBV5-1	CASSTDRGFYGYTF	TGCGCCAGCAGCACCGACAGGGGTTTCTATGGCTACACCTTC
TRBJ2-2	.	.	TRBV21-1	CASSKDCGGQGTTGELFF	TGTGCCAGCAGCAAAGATTGTGGGGGACAGGGCACTACCGGGGAGCTGTTTTTT
TRBJ1-5	TRBD1	.	TRBV28	CASSLSGTGHGNQPQHF	TGTGCCAGCAGTTTATCAGGGACAGGTCATGGCAATCAGCCCCAGCATTTT
TRBJ1-5	.	once	TRBV19	CASSIQTGPQPQHF	TGTGCCAGTAGTATTCAGACAGGTCCACAGCCCCAGCATTTT
TRBJ2-5	.	few	TRBV15	CATSRDPGDGETQYF	TGTGCCACCAGCAGAGATCCCGGGGATGGGGAGACCCAGTACTTC
TRBJ1-4	.	.	TRBV9	CASSATGKSNEKLFF	TGTGCCAGCAGCGCAACAGGGAAATCTAATGAAAAACTGTTTTTT
TRBJ2-4	.	.	TRBV28	CASRQLAKNIQYF	TGTGCCAGCAGACAGCTAGCCAAAAACATTCAGTACTTC
TRBJ2-5	.	.	TRBV30	CAWKGGRQETQYF	TGTGCCTGGAAAGGGGGTCGGCAAGAGACCCAGTACTTC
TRBJ1-6	.	few	TRBV27	CASSLSTGNNSPLHF	TGTGCCAGCAGTTTGTCTACAGGGAACAATTCACCCCTCCACTTT
TRBJ1-5	TRBD1	.	TRBV6-1	CASKTGSNSNQPQHF	TGTGCCAGCAAGACAGGGTCTAATAGCAATCAGCCCCAGCATTTT
TRBJ2-6	.	.	TRBV6-6	CASSYSTGAGANVLTF	TGTGCCAGCAGTTACTCGACGGGGGCTGGGGCCAACGTCCTGACTTTC
TRBJ2-7	TRBD1	.	TRBV9	CASSETGGSSYEQYF	TGTGCCAGCAGCGAGACAGGGGGCAGCTCCTACGAGCAGTACTTC
TRBJ1-5	.	once	TRBV28	CASSSLSWNQPQHF	TGTGCCAGCAGTTCCCTAAGTTGGAATCAGCCCCAGCATTTT
TRBJ1-1	.	.	TRBV5-1	CASSLVGRVNTEAFF	TGCGCCAGCAGCTTGGTAGGGAGGGTGAACACTGAAGCTTTCTTT
TRBJ1-1	.	.	TRBV29-1	CSGTRNTEAFF	TGCAGCGGAACGCGGAACACTGAAGCTTTCTTT
TRBJ2-7	TRBD2	.	TRBV19	CASKLAGGSYEQYF	TGTGCCAGTAAACTAGCGGGGGGCTCCTACGAGCAGTACTTC
TRBJ1-2	.	.	TRBV6-5	CASSTSSYGYTF	TGTGCCAGCAGTACATCCTCCTATGGCTACACCTTC